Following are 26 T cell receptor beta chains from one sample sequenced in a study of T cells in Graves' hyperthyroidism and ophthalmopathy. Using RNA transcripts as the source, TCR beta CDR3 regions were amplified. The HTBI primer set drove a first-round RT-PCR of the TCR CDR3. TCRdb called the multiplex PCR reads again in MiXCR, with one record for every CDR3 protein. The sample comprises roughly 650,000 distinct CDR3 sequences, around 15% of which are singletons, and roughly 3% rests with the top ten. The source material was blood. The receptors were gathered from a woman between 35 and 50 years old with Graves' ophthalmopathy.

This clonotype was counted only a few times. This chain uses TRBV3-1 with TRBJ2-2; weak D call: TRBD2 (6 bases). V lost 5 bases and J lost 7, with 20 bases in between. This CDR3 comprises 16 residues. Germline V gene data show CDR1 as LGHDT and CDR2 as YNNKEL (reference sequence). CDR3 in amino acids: CASSFQPPPGGGELFF. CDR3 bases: TGTGCCAGCAGCTTCCAGCCCCCTCCCGGGGGCGGGGAGCTGTTTTTT.

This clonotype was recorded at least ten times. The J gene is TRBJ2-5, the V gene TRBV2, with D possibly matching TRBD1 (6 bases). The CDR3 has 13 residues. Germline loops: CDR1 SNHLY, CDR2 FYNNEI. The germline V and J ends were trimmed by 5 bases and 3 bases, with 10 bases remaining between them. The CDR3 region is CASSPRDKETQYF. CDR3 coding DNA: TGTGCCAGCAGTCCCAGGGACAAAGAGACCCAGTACTTC.

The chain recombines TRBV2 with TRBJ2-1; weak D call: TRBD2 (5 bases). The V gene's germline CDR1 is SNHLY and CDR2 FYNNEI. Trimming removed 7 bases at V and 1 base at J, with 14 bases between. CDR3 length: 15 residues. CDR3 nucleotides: TGTGCCAGCAAAGTCGCTAGCAGATCCTACAATGAGCAGTTCTTC. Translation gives CASKVASRSYNEQFF. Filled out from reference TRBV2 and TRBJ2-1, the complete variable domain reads EPEVTQTPSHQVTQMGQEVILRCVPISNHLYFYWYRQILGQKVEFLVSFYNNEISEKSEIFDDQFSVERPDGSNFTLKIRSTKLEDSAMYFCASKVASRSYNEQFFGPGTRLTVL.

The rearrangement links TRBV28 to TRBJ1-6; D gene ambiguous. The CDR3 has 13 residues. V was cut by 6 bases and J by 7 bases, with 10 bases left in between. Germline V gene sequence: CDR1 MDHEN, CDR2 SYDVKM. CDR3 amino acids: CASSRGPNSPLHF. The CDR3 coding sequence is TGTGCCAGCAGCCGAGGGCCAAATTCACCCCTCCACTTT. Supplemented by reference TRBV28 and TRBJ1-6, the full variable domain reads DVKVTQSSRYLVKRTGEKVFLECVQDMDHENMFWYRQDPGLGLRLIYFSYDVKMKEKGDIPEGYSVSREKKERFSLILESASTNQTSMYLCASSRGPNSPLHFGNGTRLTVT.

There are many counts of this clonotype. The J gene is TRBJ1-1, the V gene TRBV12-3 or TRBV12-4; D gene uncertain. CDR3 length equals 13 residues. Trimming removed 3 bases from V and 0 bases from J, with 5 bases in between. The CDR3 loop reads CASSFTVNTEAFF. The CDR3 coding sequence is TGTGCCAGCAGTTTTACTGTGAACACTGAAGCTTTCTTT.

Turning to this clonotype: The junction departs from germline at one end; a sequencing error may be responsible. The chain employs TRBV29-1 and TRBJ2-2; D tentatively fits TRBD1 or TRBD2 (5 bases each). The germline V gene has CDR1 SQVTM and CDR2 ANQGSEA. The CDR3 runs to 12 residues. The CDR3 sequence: CSVDRANGELSF. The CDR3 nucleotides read TGCAGCGTTGACAGGGCTAACGGGGAGCTGTCTTTT.

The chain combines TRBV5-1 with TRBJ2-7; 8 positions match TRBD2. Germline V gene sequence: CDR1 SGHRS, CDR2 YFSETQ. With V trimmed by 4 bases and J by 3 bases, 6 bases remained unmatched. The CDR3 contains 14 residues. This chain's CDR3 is CASSQSGSSYEQYF. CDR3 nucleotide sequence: TGCGCCAGCAGCCAAAGCGGGAGCAGCTACGAGCAGTACTTC.

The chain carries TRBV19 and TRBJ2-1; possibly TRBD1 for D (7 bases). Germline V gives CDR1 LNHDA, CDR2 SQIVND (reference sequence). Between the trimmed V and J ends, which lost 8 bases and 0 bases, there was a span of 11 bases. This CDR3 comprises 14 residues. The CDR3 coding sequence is TGTGCCAGTGCGGGACAGAGCTCCTACAATGAGCAGTTCTTC. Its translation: CASAGQSSYNEQFF.

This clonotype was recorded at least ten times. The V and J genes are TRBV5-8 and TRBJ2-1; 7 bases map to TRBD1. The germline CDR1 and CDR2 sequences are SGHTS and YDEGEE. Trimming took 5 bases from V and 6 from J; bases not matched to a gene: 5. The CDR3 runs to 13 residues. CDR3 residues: CASSFTGVNEQFF. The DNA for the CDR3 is TGTGCCAGCAGTTTTACAGGGGTCAATGAGCAGTTCTTC.

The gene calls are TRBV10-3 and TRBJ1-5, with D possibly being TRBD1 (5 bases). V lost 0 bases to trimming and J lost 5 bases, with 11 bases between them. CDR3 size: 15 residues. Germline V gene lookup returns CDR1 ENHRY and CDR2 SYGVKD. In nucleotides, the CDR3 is TGTGCCATCAGTGAGTCCCAGGGCTTTTATCAGCCCCAGCATTTT. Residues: CAISESQGFYQPQHF.

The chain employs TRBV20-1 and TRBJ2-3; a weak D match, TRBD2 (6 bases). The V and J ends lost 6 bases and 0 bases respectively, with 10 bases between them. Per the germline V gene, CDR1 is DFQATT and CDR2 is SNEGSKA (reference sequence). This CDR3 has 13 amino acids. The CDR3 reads CSAEEGSTDTQYF. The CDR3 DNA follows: TGCAGTGCAGAGGAGGGGAGCACAGATACGCAGTATTTT.

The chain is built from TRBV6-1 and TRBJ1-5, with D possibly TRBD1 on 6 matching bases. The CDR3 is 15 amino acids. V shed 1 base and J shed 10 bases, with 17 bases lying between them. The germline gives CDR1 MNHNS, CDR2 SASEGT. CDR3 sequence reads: CASSEVLRGTQPQHF. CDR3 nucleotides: TGTGCCAGCAGTGAAGTGCTTAGGGGGACCCAACCCCAGCATTTT.

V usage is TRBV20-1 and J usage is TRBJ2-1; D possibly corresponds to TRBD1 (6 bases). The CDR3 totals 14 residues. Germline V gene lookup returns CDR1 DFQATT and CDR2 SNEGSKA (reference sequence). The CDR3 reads CTWGQGMSYNEQFF. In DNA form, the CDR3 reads TGCACCTGGGGCCAGGGGATGAGCTACAATGAGCAGTTCTTC.

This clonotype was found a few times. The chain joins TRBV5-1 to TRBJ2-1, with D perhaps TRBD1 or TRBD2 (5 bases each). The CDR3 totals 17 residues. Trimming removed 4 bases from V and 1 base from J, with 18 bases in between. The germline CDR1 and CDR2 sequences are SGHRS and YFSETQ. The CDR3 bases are TGCGCCAGCAGCCTGCTACCGGGACCCGGATCCTACAATGAGCAGTTCTTC. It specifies CASSLLPGPGSYNEQFF.

CDR3 loop: CASSLQYSNQPQHF. Written as DNA, the CDR3 is TGTGCCAGCAGTTTGCAGTATAGCAATCAGCCCCAGCATTTT. The V and J genes are TRBV28 and TRBJ1-5; D gene unclear. This CDR3 spans 14 amino acids. V shed 3 bases and J shed 0 bases, with 6 bases lying between them. CDR1 and CDR2 from the germline V gene are MDHEN and SYDVKM. The full variable domain, rest sourced from reference TRBV28 and TRBJ1-5, is DVKVTQSSRYLVKRTGEKVFLECVQDMDHENMFWYRQDPGLGLRLIYFSYDVKMKEKGDIPEGYSVSREKKERFSLILESASTNQTSMYLCASSLQYSNQPQHFGDGTRLSIL.

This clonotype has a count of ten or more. In nucleotides, the CDR3 is TGTGCCAGTAGTATCCAACAACGGACAGCAGCTTTCTTT. As protein: CASSIQQRTAAFF. The genes are TRBV19 and TRBJ1-1; the D gene is possibly TRBD1 (6 bases). V lost 3 bases and J 10 bases, leaving 15 bases between the germline ends. The CDR3 consists of 13 residues. Per germline, CDR1 LNHDA and CDR2 SQIVND (reference sequence).

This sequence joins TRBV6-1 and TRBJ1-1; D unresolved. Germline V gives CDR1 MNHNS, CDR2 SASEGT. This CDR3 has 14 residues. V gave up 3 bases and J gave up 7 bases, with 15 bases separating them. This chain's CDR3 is CASSESLYRDEAFF. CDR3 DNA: TGTGCCAGCAGTGAGTCATTGTACAGAGATGAAGCTTTCTTT.

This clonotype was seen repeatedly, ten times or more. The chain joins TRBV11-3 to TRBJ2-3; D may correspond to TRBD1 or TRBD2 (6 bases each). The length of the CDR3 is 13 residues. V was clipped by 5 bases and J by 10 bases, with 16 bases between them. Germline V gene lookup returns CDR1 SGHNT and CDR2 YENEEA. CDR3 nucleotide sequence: TGTGCCAGCAGCATCCTCGAGGGGGGCTCGCAGTATTTT. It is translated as CASSILEGGSQYF.

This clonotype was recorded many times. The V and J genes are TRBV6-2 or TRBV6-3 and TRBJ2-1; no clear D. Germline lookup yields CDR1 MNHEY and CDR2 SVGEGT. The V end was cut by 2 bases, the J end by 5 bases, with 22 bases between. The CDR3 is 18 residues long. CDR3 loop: CASSYVRRIPLQNNEQFF. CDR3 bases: TGTGCCAGCAGTTACGTTCGGCGGATCCCACTACAAAACAATGAGCAGTTCTTC.

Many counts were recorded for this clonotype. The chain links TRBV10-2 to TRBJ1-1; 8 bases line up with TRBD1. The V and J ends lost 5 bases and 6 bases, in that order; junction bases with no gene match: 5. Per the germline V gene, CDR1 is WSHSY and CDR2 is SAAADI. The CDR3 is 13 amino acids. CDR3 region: CASSRQGRSEAFF. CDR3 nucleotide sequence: TGCGCCAGCAGTCGACAGGGGAGGTCTGAAGCTTTCTTT.

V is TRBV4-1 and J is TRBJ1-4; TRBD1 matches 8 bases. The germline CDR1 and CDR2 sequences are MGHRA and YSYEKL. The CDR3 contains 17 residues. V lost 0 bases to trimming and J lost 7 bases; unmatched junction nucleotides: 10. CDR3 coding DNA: TGCGCCAGCAGCCAAGAACCCAGGGGGCGGGTCGGTGAAAAACTGTTTTTT. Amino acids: CASSQEPRGRVGEKLFF.

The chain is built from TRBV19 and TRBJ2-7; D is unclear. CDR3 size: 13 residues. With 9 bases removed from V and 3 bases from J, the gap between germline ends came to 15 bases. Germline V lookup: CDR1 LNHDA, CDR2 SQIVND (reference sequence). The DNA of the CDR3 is TGTGCCAGCTCGGCGTCTAAGTTCTACGAGCAGTACTTC. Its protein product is CASSASKFYEQYF.

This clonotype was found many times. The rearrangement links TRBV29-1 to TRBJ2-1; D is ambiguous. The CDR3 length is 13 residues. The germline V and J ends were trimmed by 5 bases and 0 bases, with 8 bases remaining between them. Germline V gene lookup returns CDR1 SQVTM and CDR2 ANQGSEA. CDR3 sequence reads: CSVSSSSYNEQFF. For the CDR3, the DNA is TGCAGCGTTTCATCTAGCTCCTACAATGAGCAGTTCTTC.

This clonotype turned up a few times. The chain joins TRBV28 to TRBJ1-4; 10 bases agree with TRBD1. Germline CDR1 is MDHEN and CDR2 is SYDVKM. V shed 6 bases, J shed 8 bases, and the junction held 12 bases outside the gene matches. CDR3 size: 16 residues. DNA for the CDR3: TGTGCCAGCAGGACAGAGTCGAGACAGGGGGCGGAAAAACTGTTTTTT. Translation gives CASRTESRQGAEKLFF.

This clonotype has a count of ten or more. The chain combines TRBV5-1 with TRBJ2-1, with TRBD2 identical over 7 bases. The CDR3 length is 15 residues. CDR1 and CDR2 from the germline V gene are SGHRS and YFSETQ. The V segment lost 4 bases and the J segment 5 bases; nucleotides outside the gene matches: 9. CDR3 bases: TGCGCCAGCAGCCCCGGACTAGTCGGGAACAATGAGCAGTTCTTC. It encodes CASSPGLVGNNEQFF.

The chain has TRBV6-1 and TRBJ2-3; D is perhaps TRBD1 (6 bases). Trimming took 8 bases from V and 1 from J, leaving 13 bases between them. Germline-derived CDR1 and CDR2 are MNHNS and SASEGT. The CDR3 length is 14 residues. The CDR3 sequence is CASGSGQRTDTQYF. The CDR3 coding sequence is TGTGCCAGCGGCTCGGGACAACGCACAGATACGCAGTATTTT.